What follows are 7 T cell receptor beta chains derived from one specimen sequenced in a study of blood T cell repertoires in COVID-19 (dated by TCRdb to 2019 to 2021). The library relied on the immunoSEQ multiplex PCR assay. This is the immuneACCESS table as TCRdb keeps it, with only in-frame sequences that have V and J called. A part of the clones is gone; compared with another copy, unresolved V genes explain less than half, and the rest is unexplained. This sample has about 500,000 clones in its table, and roughly 87% of those were observed once. The ten largest clones capture approximately 0.7% of the sample. Sequencing used PBMCs or T cells enriched from blood (not recorded which). The source of these receptors is a woman aged 18-29 years who had recovered from COVID-19.

The V call is TRBV27, the J call TRBJ2-2; no reliable D call. There are 13 residues in the CDR3. V was trimmed by 3 bases and J by 8 bases, leaving 10 bases between them. Germline CDR1 MNHEY, CDR2 SMNVEV (reference sequence). The CDR3 bases are TGTGCCAGCAGTTTTTGGGCAGGAGGGGAGCTGTTTTTT. The encoded protein is CASSFWAGGELFF.

CDR3 sequence (DNA): TGTGCCAGCAGCCCCCGGGGGATAGAGGTAGATGGCTACACCTTC. Translation gives CASSPRGIEVDGYTF. This sequence joins TRBV5-6 and TRBJ1-2; D might be TRBD1 (5 bases). CDR3 length: 15 amino acids. The V gene lost 4 bases and the J gene lost 6 bases, with 19 bases spanning the gap. Germline CDR1 SGHDT, CDR2 YYEEEE.

This chain uses TRBV7-6 with TRBJ2-5, with 9 bases aligning to TRBD1. CDR1 and CDR2 from the germline V gene are SGHVS and FNYEAQ. J gave up 3 bases and V 5 bases, and 10 bases lay outside the gene matches. This CDR3 is 16 amino acids long. The CDR3 DNA sequence: TGTGCCAGCAGCCCCGGCTCTAGGACAGGGGAAGAGACCCAGTACTTC. Translation: CASSPGSRTGEETQYF.

This clone came up once. The V and J genes are TRBV10-1 and TRBJ2-5, with 8 bases identical to TRBD1. Per the germline V gene, CDR1 is WNHNN and CDR2 is SYGVQD (reference sequence). Germline trimming cut 6 bases from V and 5 bases from J; bases unmatched to any gene: 5. This CDR3 contains 13 residues. CDR3: CASSRQGKETQYF. As DNA, the CDR3 is TGCGCCAGCAGCAGACAGGGGAAGGAGACCCAGTACTTC.

J is TRBJ2-1 and V is TRBV2, with a possible D match to TRBD2 (6 bases). Germline lookup yields CDR1 SNHLY and CDR2 FYNNEI. The V end was cut by 8 bases, the J end by 3 bases, with 14 bases between. The CDR3 extends over 14 amino acids. CDR3 protein: CASLEGTDYNEQFF. As DNA, the CDR3 is TGTGCCAGCCTGGAGGGGACCGACTACAATGAGCAGTTCTTC.

The rearrangement links TRBV28 to TRBJ1-1, with 7 bases fitting TRBD1. Germline V gene lookup returns CDR1 MDHEN and CDR2 SYDVKM. V was pared by 5 bases and J by 5 bases, with 11 bases of the junction left unmatched. The CDR3 runs to 15 residues. The DNA of the CDR3 is TGTGCCAGCAGTCCCAGGGGGGCTGGTTGGACTGAAGCTTTCTTT. Its translation is CASSPRGAGWTEAFF.

The chain combines TRBV28 with TRBJ2-5; weak D call: TRBD2 (6 bases). Germline V gene data show CDR1 as MDHEN and CDR2 as SYDVKM. The CDR3 has 15 residues. Trimming took 4 bases from V and 5 from J, leaving 17 bases between them. The CDR3 region is CASSSWRGAPETQYF. DNA of the CDR3: TGTGCCAGCAGTTCCTGGCGGGGCGCCCCGGAGACCCAGTACTTC.